A selection of T cell receptor beta chains follows, all from one sample in a study of cytomegalovirus exposure and HLA in healthy donors. The protocol was immunoSEQ multiplex PCR, while the TCRdb copy is restricted to in-frame clones and leaves out a portion. The table includes about 52,000 clones, 65% to 85% detected once. Sequencing was performed on PBMCs. The source of these receptors is a man between 18 and 35 years old in good health and CMV-seronegative. Both conserved end residues are part of each CDR3. The D gene is left open where the match is weak. Clone size, where shown, is once, few, many, or a class for clones that have expanded.

TRBD2	TRBV7-2	NA	TRBJ2-7	CASSFSAGGGYEQYF	TGTGCCAGCAGCTTCTCAGCGGGCGGGGGGTACGAGCAGTACTTC
TRBD2	TRBV7-2	NA	TRBJ2-7	CASSTNVAGVSPDEQYF	TGTGCCAGCAGCACCAACGTAGCGGGAGTTTCACCCGACGAGCAGTACTTC
NA	TRBV6-5	NA	TRBJ1-5	CASSLVFGNNQPQHF	TGTGCCAGCAGTTTGGTCTTCGGTAACAATCAGCCCCAGCATTTT
NA	TRBV29-1	NA	TRBJ1-5	CSVGQGTSQPQHF	TGCAGCGTCGGCCAGGGGACGTCTCAGCCCCAGCATTTT
TRBD1	TRBV7-9	NA	TRBJ2-5	CASSKDRGPEETQYF	TGTGCCAGCAGCAAGGACAGGGGGCCCGAGGAGACCCAGTACTTC
NA	TRBV29-1	NA	TRBJ2-1	CSVVHSPTESEQFF	TGCAGCGTTGTTCACTCCCCTACTGAGAGTGAGCAGTTCTTC
NA	TRBV7-2	few	TRBJ1-2	CASSLNSNYGYTF	TGTGCCAGCAGCTTAAACAGCAACTATGGCTACACCTTC
NA	TRBV5-6	NA	TRBJ2-1	CASSGPGFEQFF	TGTGCCAGCAGCGGGCCCGGATTTGAGCAGTTCTTC
TRBD1	TRBV7-9	few	TRBJ1-2	CASSPRQGLDYGYTF	TGTGCCAGCAGCCCACGACAGGGGTTGGACTATGGCTACACCTTC
TRBD2	TRBV6-5	NA	TRBJ2-7	CASRLGAGDSYEQYF	TGTGCCAGCAGGCTAGGGGCGGGAGACTCCTACGAGCAGTACTTC